These 5 T cell receptor beta chains were all obtained from the same sample, sequenced in a study of blood T cell repertoires in COVID-19. The protocol was immunoSEQ multiplex PCR, while the TCRdb copy is restricted to in-frame clones and leaves out a portion. The sample contains over 200,000 clones, roughly four fifths of which appear only once. The sequenced sample consisted of peripheral blood. The receptors come from a woman aged 40 to 49 with active or convalescent COVID-19.

The chain employs TRBV6-1 and TRBJ1-2; weak D call: TRBD1 (5 bases). The germline gives CDR1 MNHNS, CDR2 SASEGT. Trimming stripped 3 bases from V and 3 bases from J, with 14 bases between. This CDR3 has 15 residues. This chain's CDR3 is CASSENQGLDYGYTF. Here the CDR3 DNA reads TGTGCCAGCAGTGAGAATCAGGGTTTGGACTATGGCTACACCTTC.

This rearrangement joins TRBV6-2 or TRBV6-3 to TRBJ2-7; D ambiguous. This CDR3 is built from 13 residues. Germline values: CDR1 MNHEY, CDR2 SVGEGT. Trimming removed 0 bases from V and 3 bases from J, with 6 bases in between. Here the CDR3 reads CASSYSVSYEQYF. The CDR3 nucleotides read TGTGCCAGCAGTTACTCAGTCAGCTACGAGCAGTACTTC.

V and J are TRBV19 and TRBJ2-1, with a tentative D call TRBD2 (6 bases). V dropped 3 bases and J dropped 4 bases, with 13 bases sitting between them. In germline, CDR1 is LNHDA, CDR2 SQIVND (reference sequence). The CDR3 has 15 amino acids. CDR3 in DNA: TGTGCCAGTAGTATTGGCGGGACCCAATACAATGAGCAGTTCTTC. This codes for CASSIGGTQYNEQFF.

J is TRBJ2-1 and V is TRBV13, with 7 bases identical to TRBD1. The junction had 8 bases not matched to a gene; V was cut back by 5 bases and J by 7 bases. This CDR3 region has 14 residues. Germline CDR1 and CDR2: PRHDT and FYEKMQ (reference sequence). The CDR3 sequence is CASSTDRVRNEQFF. The CDR3 coding sequence is TGTGCCAGCAGCACAGACAGGGTTAGGAATGAGCAGTTCTTC.

In DNA form, the CDR3 reads TGTGCCATCAGTGAACAGGGGTCTGGAAACACCATATATTTT. Translation gives CAISEQGSGNTIYF. The V gene is TRBV10-3, the J gene TRBJ1-3, with 7 positions matching TRBD1. CDR1 is ENHRY, CDR2 SYGVKD, per germline. The CDR3 spans 14 residues. V shed 3 bases and J 1 base; nucleotides not matched to a gene: 0.